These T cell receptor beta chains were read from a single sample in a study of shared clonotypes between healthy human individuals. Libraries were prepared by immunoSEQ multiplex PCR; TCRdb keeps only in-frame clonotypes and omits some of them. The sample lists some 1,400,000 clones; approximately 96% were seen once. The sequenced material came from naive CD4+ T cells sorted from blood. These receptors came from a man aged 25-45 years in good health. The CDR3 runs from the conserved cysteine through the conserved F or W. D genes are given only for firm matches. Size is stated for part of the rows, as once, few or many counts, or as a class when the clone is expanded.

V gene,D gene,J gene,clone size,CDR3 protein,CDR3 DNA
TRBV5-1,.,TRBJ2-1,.,CASSLELPKGNEQFF,TGCGCCAGCAGCTTGGAGCTACCCAAGGGCAATGAGCAGTTCTTC
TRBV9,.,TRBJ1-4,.,CASSLRGWQFF,TGTGCCAGCAGCTTAAGGGGTTGGCAGTTTTTT
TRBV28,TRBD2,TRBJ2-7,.,CASSPRLADPGYEQYF,TGTGCCAGCAGTCCCAGACTAGCGGACCCCGGTTACGAGCAGTACTTC
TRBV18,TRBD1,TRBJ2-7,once,CASSPRTGSNEQYF,TGTGCCAGCTCACCGAGGACAGGGTCTAACGAGCAGTACTTC
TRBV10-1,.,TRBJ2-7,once,CASSPEFSRLEEQYF,TGCGCCAGCAGCCCCGAGTTCTCCCGACTAGAAGAGCAGTACTTC
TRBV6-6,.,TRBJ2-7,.,CAVRAGTYEQYF,TGTGCCGTACGGGCAGGGACCTACGAGCAGTACTTC
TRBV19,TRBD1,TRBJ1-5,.,CASSKIGQGRNQPQHF,TGTGCCAGTAGTAAAATTGGACAGGGGAGGAATCAGCCCCAGCATTTT
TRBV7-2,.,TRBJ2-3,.,CASSLEFEDTQYF,TGTGCCAGCAGCTTAGAGTTTGAGGATACGCAGTATTTT
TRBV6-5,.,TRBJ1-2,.,CASSRTDSLYGYTF,TGTGCCAGCAGTCGGACGGACAGCCTCTATGGCTACACCTTC
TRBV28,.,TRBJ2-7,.,CASSLTLDSPEQYF,TGTGCCAGCAGTTTAACACTGGACTCCCCCGAGCAGTACTTC
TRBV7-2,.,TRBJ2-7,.,CASTVTGLTYEQYF,TGTGCCAGCACCGTAACCGGGTTAACCTACGAGCAGTACTTC
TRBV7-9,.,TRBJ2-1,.,CASSLVVSSYNEQFF,TGTGCCAGCAGCTTAGTAGTTAGCTCCTACAATGAGCAGTTCTTC
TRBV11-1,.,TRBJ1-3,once,CASSSISYGQPGNTIYF,TGTGCCAGCAGCTCCATCTCATACGGACAGCCTGGAAACACCATATATTTT
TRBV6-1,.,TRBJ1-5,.,CASSGGGQPQHF,TGTGCCAGCAGTGGGGGTGGTCAGCCCCAGCATTTT
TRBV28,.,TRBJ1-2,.,CASSLLGGYGYTF,TGTGCCAGCAGTTTACTGGGGGGCTATGGCTACACCTTC
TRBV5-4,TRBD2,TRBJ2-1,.,CASSSPGGLNEQFF,TGTGCCAGCAGCTCACCGGGGGGACTCAATGAGCAGTTCTTC
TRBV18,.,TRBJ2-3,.,CASSPQRTSTDTQYF,TGTGCCAGCTCACCGCAGAGAACTAGCACAGATACGCAGTATTTT